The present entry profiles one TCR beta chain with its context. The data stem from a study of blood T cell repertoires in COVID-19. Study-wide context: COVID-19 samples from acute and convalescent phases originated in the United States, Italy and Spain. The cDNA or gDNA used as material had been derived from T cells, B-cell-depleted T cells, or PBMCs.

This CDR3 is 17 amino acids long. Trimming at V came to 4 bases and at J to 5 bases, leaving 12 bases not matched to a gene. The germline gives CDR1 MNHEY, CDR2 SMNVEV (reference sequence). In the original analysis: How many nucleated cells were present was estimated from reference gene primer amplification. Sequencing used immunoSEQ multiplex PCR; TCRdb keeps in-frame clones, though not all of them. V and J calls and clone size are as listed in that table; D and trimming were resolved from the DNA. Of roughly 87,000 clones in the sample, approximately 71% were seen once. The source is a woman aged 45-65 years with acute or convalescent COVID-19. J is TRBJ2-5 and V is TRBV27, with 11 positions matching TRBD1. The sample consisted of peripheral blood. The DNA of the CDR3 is TGTGCCAGCAGTTCCTGGACAGGGGGCGTCGTTCGGGAGACCCAGTACTTC. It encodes CASSSWTGGVVRETQYF.